The clone carrying this T cell receptor (beta chain) was seen once. Its antigen remains unidentified. The entry originates in a study of cytomegalovirus exposure and HLA in healthy donors. This PCR relied on a set of 60 Vbeta primers and 13 Jbeta primers. Repertoires were generated with immunoSEQ multiplex PCR, while TCRdb's copy carries only in-frame clones and drops some. The table records about 150,000 clones, 60% to 80% of them present only once. V shed 5 bases and J shed 7 bases, with 14 bases lying between them. Germline V gene sequence: CDR1 MNHEY, CDR2 SVGAGI. CDR3 length equals 13 residues. Regarding the study as a whole: Some TCR beta chains (164 of them) were listed as cytomegalovirus-associated. In a later analysis, TCR beta V- and J-gene trimming showed a link to a missense DCLRE1C variant.

The clonotype originates from a man aged 30 to 39 in good health and CMV-seronegative. The V and J genes are TRBV6-5 and TRBJ1-1; possible D gene TRBD1, 6 bases. Sequenced material: PBMCs. The CDR3 DNA reads TGTGCCAGCAGTGAATTAAGGGACAATGAAGCTTTCTTT. Its protein product is CASSELRDNEAFF.